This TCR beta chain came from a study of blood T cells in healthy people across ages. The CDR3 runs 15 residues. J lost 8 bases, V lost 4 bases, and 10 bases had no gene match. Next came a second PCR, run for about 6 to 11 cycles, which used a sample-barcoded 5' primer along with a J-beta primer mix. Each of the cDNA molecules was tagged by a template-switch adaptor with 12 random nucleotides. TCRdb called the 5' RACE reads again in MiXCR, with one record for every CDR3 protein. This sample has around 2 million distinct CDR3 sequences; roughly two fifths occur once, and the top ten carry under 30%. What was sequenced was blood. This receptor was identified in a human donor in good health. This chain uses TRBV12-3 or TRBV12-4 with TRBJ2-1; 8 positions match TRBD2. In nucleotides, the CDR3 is TGTGCCAGCAGTTCCGGAGCGGGGGTCAGGGATGAGCAGTTCTTC. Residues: CASSSGAGVRDEQFF.